This T cell receptor beta chain derives from a study of T cell repertoires in cytomegalovirus infection. The wider study: A matching HLA type, together with CMV infection, was signaled by public TCR beta signatures.

TCRdb processed the reads anew with MiXCR; each CDR3 protein has one entry. Here the sample spans about 250,000 distinct CDR3 sequences, 10% to 15% being singletons. Study results and caveats: HLA-C-restricted CMV-specific TCR beta clonotypes prevailed in the ex vivo response. Cumulated frequencies of public TCR beta families served to identify carriers of CMV plus the relevant HLA.

Germline V gene lookup returns CDR1 SGHRS and CDR2 YFSETQ. The CDR3 contains 15 residues. V lost 0 bases, J lost 6 bases, and 16 bases lay in between. To note about this clonotype: Its antigen is currently unknown.

Sequences were obtained from PBMCs. J is TRBJ2-7 and V is TRBV5-1, with D perhaps given as TRBD1 or TRBD2 (5 bases each). The TCR originated in a human donor in good health (CMV status not recorded). Some clones in this sample may be carry-over from other donors' samples. The CDR3 region is CASSLVIGEQGEQYF. The CDR3 nucleotides read TGCGCCAGCAGCTTGGTAATCGGGGAGCAGGGCGAGCAGTACTTC.